This TCR beta chain was sequenced in a study of breast tumors, draining lymph nodes, adjacent tissues. Points on this clonotype: Its antigen is undetermined.

The CDR3 is 17 amino acids. Trimming removed 4 bases from V and 1 base from J; junction bases left unmatched: 10. Germline V gene data show CDR1 as SGHVS and CDR2 as FNYEAQ. TCRdb re-derived calls from the multiplex PCR reads in MiXCR, one entry per CDR3 protein. The table shows more than 250,000 distinct CDR3 sequences, with under 35% occurring only once. Samples came from axillary lymph nodes draining the breast cancer. Study-level points and caveats: Findings are consistent with lymph node origin and intratumoral expansion of most tumor T cells. Tumors had less TCR diversity than lymph nodes, more than nontumor tissue. Luminal-like breast cancer showed significantly higher tumor–nontumor repertoire similarity than basal-like.

This receptor was obtained from a female donor with breast cancer. Some clones in this sample may be carry-over from other donors' samples. Material: axillary lymph node tissue. The chain carries TRBV7-6 and TRBJ2-1; 7 bases agree with TRBD2. The CDR3 DNA is TGTGCCAGCAGCTATAGAGATGGCGGGGGTTCCTACAATGAGCAGTTCTTC. It codes for CASSYRDGGGSYNEQFF.